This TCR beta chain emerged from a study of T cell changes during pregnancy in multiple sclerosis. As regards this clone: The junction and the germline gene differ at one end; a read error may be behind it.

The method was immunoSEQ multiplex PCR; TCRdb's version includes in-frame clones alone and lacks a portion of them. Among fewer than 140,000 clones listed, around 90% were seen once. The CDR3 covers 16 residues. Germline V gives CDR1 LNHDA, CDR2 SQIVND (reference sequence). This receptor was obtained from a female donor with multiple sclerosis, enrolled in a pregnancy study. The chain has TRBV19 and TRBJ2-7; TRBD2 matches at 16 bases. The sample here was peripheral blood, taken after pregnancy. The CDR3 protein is CASSMGTSGRDYEQCF. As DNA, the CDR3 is TGTGCCAGTAGTATGGGGACTAGCGGGAGGGACTACGAGCAGTGCTTC.